These T cell receptor beta chains were read from a single sample in a study of shared clonotypes between healthy human individuals. Sequencing used immunoSEQ multiplex PCR; TCRdb keeps in-frame clones, though not all of them. The table lists a few million clones, around 93% of them singletons. Sequencing was performed on naive CD8+ T cells from PBMCs. The receptors shown here come from a man aged 18 to 35 in good health. Some clones in this sample may be carry-over from other donors' samples. The CDR3 runs from the conserved cysteine through the conserved F or W. The order of the fields is clone size, D gene, V gene, J gene, CDR3 protein, CDR3 DNA. A D gene is named only where the DNA matches it firmly. Rows may omit the clone size; those that give it use once, few, many or a size class.

clone size: .
D gene: .
V gene: TRBV19
J gene: TRBJ2-1
CDR3 protein: CASTDPSRDEQFF
CDR3 DNA: TGTGCCAGTACCGACCCGAGTCGGGATGAGCAGTTCTTC

clone size: .
D gene: .
V gene: TRBV7-9
J gene: TRBJ1-4
CDR3 protein: CASSDAATNEKLFF
CDR3 DNA: TGTGCCAGCAGCGACGCCGCAACTAATGAAAAACTGTTTTTT

clone size: .
D gene: .
V gene: TRBV19
J gene: TRBJ2-6
CDR3 protein: CASSDRGSGANVLTF
CDR3 DNA: TGTGCCAGTAGTGATCGGGGCTCTGGGGCCAACGTCCTGACTTTC

clone size: once
D gene: TRBD2
V gene: TRBV6-6
J gene: TRBJ2-7
CDR3 protein: CASSIAGGPFYEQYF
CDR3 DNA: TGTGCCAGCAGTATAGCGGGAGGACCCTTCTACGAGCAGTACTTC

clone size: once
D gene: .
V gene: TRBV13
J gene: TRBJ2-3
CDR3 protein: CASSLGGVLRPTDTQYF
CDR3 DNA: TGTGCCAGCAGCTTAGGCGGGGTTCTTCGGCCCACAGATACGCAGTATTTT

clone size: .
D gene: .
V gene: TRBV28
J gene: TRBJ2-1
CDR3 protein: CASTPVGISREQFF
CDR3 DNA: TGTGCCAGCACCCCCGTCGGGATTTCTCGGGAGCAGTTCTTC

clone size: .
D gene: .
V gene: TRBV7-8
J gene: TRBJ1-5
CDR3 protein: CASSLDALGALLPPQHF
CDR3 DNA: TGTGCCAGCAGCTTAGATGCCCTAGGGGCCCTTCTCCCACCCCAGCATTTT

clone size: once
D gene: .
V gene: TRBV9
J gene: TRBJ2-7
CDR3 protein: CASSVDRGYEQYF
CDR3 DNA: TGTGCCAGCAGCGTAGATAGGGGCTACGAGCAGTACTTC

clone size: few
D gene: .
V gene: TRBV15
J gene: TRBJ1-1
CDR3 protein: CATSRDVRVSLLNTEAFF
CDR3 DNA: TGTGCCACCAGCAGAGACGTCAGGGTCAGCCTCCTGAACACTGAAGCTTTCTTT

clone size: .
D gene: .
V gene: TRBV6-6
J gene: TRBJ1-1
CDR3 protein: CASSYVQNTEAFF
CDR3 DNA: TGTGCCAGCAGTTATGTCCAGAACACTGAAGCTTTCTTT

clone size: .
D gene: .
V gene: TRBV7-3
J gene: TRBJ2-5
CDR3 protein: CASSLGPAQETQYF
CDR3 DNA: TGTGCCAGCAGCTTAGGTCCGGCCCAAGAGACCCAGTACTTC

clone size: .
D gene: TRBD1
V gene: TRBV29-1
J gene: TRBJ2-7
CDR3 protein: CSVGQGASYEQYF
CDR3 DNA: TGCAGCGTTGGACAGGGGGCATCCTACGAGCAGTACTTC

clone size: .
D gene: .
V gene: TRBV11-2
J gene: TRBJ2-3
CDR3 protein: CASSGAGGRTSTDTQYF
CDR3 DNA: TGTGCCAGCAGCGGGGCGGGCGGAAGAACTAGCACAGATACGCAGTATTTT

clone size: .
D gene: .
V gene: TRBV28
J gene: TRBJ2-7
CDR3 protein: CASSLGSESSYEQYF
CDR3 DNA: TGTGCCAGCAGTTTGGGCTCAGAGAGCTCCTACGAGCAGTACTTC

clone size: .
D gene: .
V gene: TRBV29-1
J gene: TRBJ1-1
CDR3 protein: CSVEEPPGPMNTEAFF
CDR3 DNA: TGCAGCGTTGAAGAACCCCCGGGACCGATGAACACTGAAGCTTTCTTT

clone size: .
D gene: TRBD1
V gene: TRBV7-8
J gene: TRBJ2-5
CDR3 protein: CASSTYPGQGETQYF
CDR3 DNA: TGTGCCAGCAGCACCTACCCGGGACAGGGAGAGACCCAGTACTTC

clone size: .
D gene: .
V gene: TRBV7-9
J gene: TRBJ1-4
CDR3 protein: CASSQKTAVDEKLFF
CDR3 DNA: TGTGCCAGCAGCCAAAAAACAGCGGTGGATGAAAAACTGTTTTTT

clone size: .
D gene: TRBD2
V gene: TRBV15
J gene: TRBJ2-5
CDR3 protein: CATSRDRGRVSETQYF
CDR3 DNA: TGTGCCACCAGCAGAGATCGCGGGAGGGTGTCAGAGACCCAGTACTTC

clone size: .
D gene: TRBD2
V gene: TRBV5-1
J gene: TRBJ2-7
CDR3 protein: CASSLGTREIEEQYF
CDR3 DNA: TGCGCCAGCAGCTTGGGAACGCGGGAGATTGAAGAGCAGTACTTC

clone size: .
D gene: TRBD2
V gene: TRBV19
J gene: TRBJ2-3
CDR3 protein: CASRPPGLSTDTQYF
CDR3 DNA: TGTGCCAGTAGGCCCCCGGGACTATCCACAGATACGCAGTATTTT

clone size: .
D gene: .
V gene: TRBV6-5
J gene: TRBJ2-5
CDR3 protein: CASSYSPRSQETQYF
CDR3 DNA: TGTGCCAGCAGTTACTCTCCCAGGAGCCAAGAGACCCAGTACTTC

clone size: .
D gene: .
V gene: TRBV21-1
J gene: TRBJ2-7
CDR3 protein: CASSKCRLAGGPIYEQYF
CDR3 DNA: TGTGCCAGCAGCAAATGTCGGCTAGCGGGAGGCCCGATCTACGAGCAGTACTTC

clone size: .
D gene: TRBD2
V gene: TRBV10-1
J gene: TRBJ2-7
CDR3 protein: CASSVLAGPYEQYF
CDR3 DNA: TGCGCCAGCAGTGTTTTAGCGGGGCCCTACGAGCAGTACTTC

clone size: .
D gene: TRBD1
V gene: TRBV9
J gene: TRBJ1-4
CDR3 protein: CASSPWGQSTTNEKLFF
CDR3 DNA: TGTGCCAGCAGCCCTTGGGGACAGAGCACAACTAATGAAAAACTGTTTTTT

clone size: .
D gene: TRBD1
V gene: TRBV5-8
J gene: TRBJ2-6
CDR3 protein: CASSLSGTGGPGANVLTF
CDR3 DNA: TGTGCCAGCAGCCTGTCCGGGACAGGGGGCCCCGGGGCCAACGTCCTGACTTTC

clone size: .
D gene: .
V gene: TRBV27
J gene: TRBJ2-7
CDR3 protein: CASSRLDSYYEQYF
CDR3 DNA: TGTGCCAGCAGCCGCCTAGACAGCTACTACGAGCAGTACTTC

clone size: .
D gene: .
V gene: TRBV29-1
J gene: TRBJ2-7
CDR3 protein: CSAQGGVLYEQYF
CDR3 DNA: TGCAGCGCCCAAGGGGGGGTGCTCTACGAGCAGTACTTC

clone size: .
D gene: .
V gene: TRBV7-8
J gene: TRBJ2-2
CDR3 protein: CASPRGTGELFF
CDR3 DNA: TGTGCCAGCCCCAGGGGCACCGGGGAGCTGTTTTTT

clone size: .
D gene: .
V gene: TRBV6-1
J gene: TRBJ2-2
CDR3 protein: CASSARGFGSNTGELFF
CDR3 DNA: TGTGCCAGCAGTGCGCGAGGATTTGGGTCGAACACCGGGGAGCTGTTTTTT

clone size: once
D gene: TRBD1
V gene: TRBV19
J gene: TRBJ2-7
CDR3 protein: CASSMGRGSSYEQYF
CDR3 DNA: TGTGCCAGTAGTATGGGCAGGGGGTCCTCCTACGAGCAGTACTTC

clone size: .
D gene: TRBD1
V gene: TRBV7-8
J gene: TRBJ1-1
CDR3 protein: CASSLPDRGVTEAFF
CDR3 DNA: TGTGCCAGCAGCTTACCCGACAGGGGAGTCACTGAAGCTTTCTTT

clone size: .
D gene: .
V gene: TRBV4-1
J gene: TRBJ2-7
CDR3 protein: CASSPPRGQGIYEQYF
CDR3 DNA: TGCGCCAGCAGCCCTCCCCGGGGGCAGGGTATTTACGAGCAGTACTTC

clone size: .
D gene: TRBD1
V gene: TRBV18
J gene: TRBJ2-5
CDR3 protein: CASSPDRGNQETQYF
CDR3 DNA: TGTGCCAGCTCACCAGACAGGGGAAACCAAGAGACCCAGTACTTC